Below, 20 T cell receptor beta chains from the same sample are listed, as sequenced in a study of T cell responses to AZD1222 COVID-19 vaccine. The data were produced by immunoSEQ multiplex PCR, yet TCRdb's version contains in-frame clones alone and is incomplete. The table records about 110,000 clones, 85% to 95% of them present only once. The source material was peripheral blood, sampled on day 0 of AZD1222 vaccination. These receptors were obtained from an adult in good health.

This chain joins TRBV7-9 and TRBJ2-2; D may correspond to TRBD1 or TRBD2 (5 bases each). V was pared by 6 bases and J by 9 bases, with 14 bases between. This CDR3 is 13 amino acids long. The germline V gene has CDR1 SEHNR and CDR2 FQNEAQ (reference sequence). This CDR3 is CASRGPGPRELFF. CDR3 bases: TGTGCCAGCAGGGGACCGGGACCTAGGGAGCTGTTTTTT. Drawing the rest from reference TRBV7-9 and TRBJ2-2, the complete variable domain is DTGVSQNPRHKITKRGQNVTFRCDPISEHNRLYWYRQTLGQGPEFLTYFQNEAQLEKSRLLSDRFSAERPKGSFSTLEIQRTEQGDSAMYLCASRGPGPRELFFGEGSRLTVL.

This clone was picked up a small number of times. The chain carries TRBV5-1 and TRBJ2-1, with D tentatively TRBD1 or TRBD2 (6 bases each). CDR1 and CDR2 (germline): SGHRS, YFSETQ. Trimming cost V 7 bases and J 3 bases, with 14 bases left between them. The CDR3 is 14 amino acids. The CDR3 DNA sequence: TGCGCCAGCCGGGGGCCCGACTACTACAATGAGCAGTTCTTC. Protein sequence: CASRGPDYYNEQFF.

The chain recombines TRBV6-5 with TRBJ2-1; TRBD1 might be the D (6 bases). CDR1 MNHEY and CDR2 SVGAGI come from the germline V gene. V was shortened by 2 bases and J by 8 bases, with 10 bases between the two germline ends. This CDR3 region has 13 residues. The CDR3 loop is CASSYGQKDEQFF. CDR3 DNA: TGTGCCAGCAGTTACGGACAGAAGGATGAGCAGTTCTTC.

The V call is TRBV11-3, the J call TRBJ1-1; the match to TRBD1 covers 8 bases. CDR3 length: 16 amino acids. Per germline, CDR1 SGHNT and CDR2 YENEEA. Trimming cost V 0 bases and J 5 bases; bases outside gene matches: 8. In DNA form, the CDR3 reads TGTGCCAGCAGCTTAGAAGGCCTCAGGGGGCGAACTGAAGCTTTCTTT. Its translation is CASSLEGLRGRTEAFF.

The chain combines TRBV6-5 with TRBJ2-7; 7 nucleotides line up with TRBD1. V lost 7 bases to trimming and J lost 3 bases; unmatched junction nucleotides: 6. The CDR3 has 13 residues. CDR1 is MNHEY and CDR2 is SVGAGI in the germline V gene. CDR3 bases: TGTGCCAGCATGGGGACAGAAAACTACGAGCAGTACTTC. Protein: CASMGTENYEQYF.

V gene TRBV28 combines with J gene TRBJ2-5; D call uncertain. The CDR3 extends over 14 amino acids. The V end lost 7 bases, the J end lost 5 bases, and 17 bases lay between the germline ends. Germline V gene lookup returns CDR1 MDHEN and CDR2 SYDVKM. For the CDR3, the DNA is TGTGCCAGCAACACGGGCGGCCTCGCGGAGACCCAGTACTTC. Its translation is CASNTGGLAETQYF.

The chain recombines TRBV30 with TRBJ1-4, with D possibly being TRBD1 (5 bases). The CDR3 loop spans 13 amino acids. Trimming took 2 bases from V and 4 from J, leaving 8 bases between them. The V gene's germline CDR1 is GTSNPN and CDR2 SVGIG (reference sequence). The DNA for the CDR3 is TGTGCCTGGAGTCGGGGGGTTAATGAAAAACTGTTTTTT. This encodes CAWSRGVNEKLFF.

The CDR3 DNA reads TGTGCCAGCCCGTCCGCCTTACCTAATAATTCACCCCTCCACTTT. Translating gives CASPSALPNNSPLHF. The V call is TRBV6-5, the J call TRBJ1-6; no reliable D call. V was cut by 8 bases and J by 5 bases, with 16 bases left in between. Germline V gives CDR1 MNHEY, CDR2 SVGAGI. The CDR3 is 15 residues long.

This clone was observed once. J is TRBJ1-1 and V is TRBV3-1 (or the pseudogene TRBV3-2), with a possible D match to TRBD1 (5 bases). The CDR3 extends over 15 amino acids. Trimming left V 3 bases short and J 0 bases short, with 11 bases between. Germline-derived CDR1 and CDR2 are LGHDT and YNNKEL (reference sequence). CDR3 region: CASSHSGFMNTEAFF. The CDR3 coding sequence is TGTGCCAGCAGCCATTCAGGGTTTATGAACACTGAAGCTTTCTTT.

V gene TRBV2 combines with J gene TRBJ1-4; TRBD1 matches 8 bases. Germline lookup yields CDR1 SNHLY and CDR2 FYNNEI. With V trimmed by 5 bases and J by 5 bases, 1 base remained unmatched. The length of the CDR3 is 13 residues. The CDR3 region is CASSYRGNEKLFF. In DNA form, the CDR3 reads TGTGCCAGCAGTTACAGGGGGAATGAAAAACTGTTTTTT. The variable domain in full, with the rest retrieved from reference TRBV2 and TRBJ1-4, is EPEVTQTPSHQVTQMGQEVILRCVPISNHLYFYWYRQILGQKVEFLVSFYNNEISEKSEIFDDQFSVERPDGSNFTLKIRSTKLEDSAMYFCASSYRGNEKLFFGSGTQLSVL.

In the case of this clone: Other DNA sequences in this sample translate to the same CDR3. The chain carries TRBV28 and TRBJ1-1, with D hard to call. Germline CDR1 reads MDHEN; CDR2 reads SYDVKM. The CDR3 totals 13 residues. Trimming left V 6 bases short and J 1 base short, with 9 bases between. The CDR3 DNA is TGTGCCAGCAGCTTAAACAGGAACACTGAAGCTTTCTTT. Encoded protein: CASSLNRNTEAFF. Using reference TRBV28 and TRBJ1-1 for the parts outside the CDR3, the full variable domain is DVKVTQSSRYLVKRTGEKVFLECVQDMDHENMFWYRQDPGLGLRLIYFSYDVKMKEKGDIPEGYSVSREKKERFSLILESASTNQTSMYLCASSLNRNTEAFFGQGTRLTVV.

The chain joins TRBV9 to TRBJ2-3; a weak D match, TRBD1 (5 bases). The germline V gene has CDR1 SGDLS and CDR2 YYNGEE. Trimming cost V 1 base and J 3 bases, with 15 bases left between them. CDR3 length: 16 amino acids. CDR3 residues: CASSVSGHRITDTQYF. CDR3 DNA sequence: TGTGCCAGCAGCGTAAGTGGACACAGAATAACAGATACGCAGTATTTT.

This chain uses TRBV2 with TRBJ1-2; no clear D gene. The germline V gene has CDR1 SNHLY and CDR2 FYNNEI. The CDR3 sequence is 11 residues long. With 3 bases removed from V and 5 bases from J, the gap between germline ends came to 4 bases. The DNA for the CDR3 is TGTGCCAGCAGTGATGGTTATGGCTACACCTTC. Its translation is CASSDGYGYTF.

The V call is TRBV6-6, the J call TRBJ2-6; D gene ambiguous. This CDR3 has 14 amino acids. The V gene's germline CDR1 is MNHNY and CDR2 SVGAGI (reference sequence). V dropped 5 bases and J dropped 0 bases, with 5 bases sitting between them. The CDR3 sequence: CASSRSSGANVLTF. The CDR3 DNA sequence: TGTGCCAGCAGTCGGTCCTCTGGGGCCAACGTCCTGACTTTC.

The sample holds a few counts of this clone. The J gene is TRBJ1-2, the V gene TRBV7-2, with D tentatively TRBD1 (5 bases). V was pared by 1 base and J by 2 bases, with 8 bases between. CDR3 length equals 14 residues. In germline, CDR1 is SGHTA, CDR2 FQGNSA. CDR3 amino acids: CASSLDTGNYGYTF. The DNA for the CDR3 is TGTGCCAGCAGCTTAGATACAGGAAACTATGGCTACACCTTC.

The chain has TRBV11-2 and TRBJ2-3; TRBD1 or TRBD2 may be the D gene (6 bases each). Germline-derived CDR1 and CDR2 are SGHAT and FQNNGV. The V end lost 4 bases, the J end lost 2 bases, and 13 bases lay between the germline ends. The CDR3 runs 15 residues. CDR3 DNA: TGTGCCAGCAGCTATAGCCGGGGGCCCACAGATACGCAGTATTTT. Translating it yields CASSYSRGPTDTQYF.

The chain employs TRBV19 and TRBJ1-2, with D maybe TRBD1 (6 bases). V dropped 7 bases and J dropped 6 bases, with 15 bases sitting between them. The CDR3 totals 13 residues. CDR1 and CDR2 from the germline V gene are LNHDA and SQIVND (reference sequence). CDR3 region: CASIPGHGDGYTF. The CDR3 bases are TGTGCCAGTATCCCGGGACACGGGGATGGCTACACCTTC.

The J gene is TRBJ2-7, the V gene TRBV25-1; TRBD1 might be the D (6 bases). The V end was cut by 1 base, the J end by 0 bases, with 7 bases between. Germline V gene sequence: CDR1 MGHDK, CDR2 SYGVNS. This CDR3 is 14 amino acids long. The CDR3 DNA reads as TGTGCCAGCAGTGAATGGGACACCTCCTACGAGCAGTACTTC. Amino acids: CASSEWDTSYEQYF.

The rearrangement links TRBV30 to TRBJ1-2; D is perhaps TRBD1 (5 bases). The germline V and J ends were trimmed by 3 bases and 0 bases, with 11 bases remaining between them. This CDR3 region has 14 residues. The germline V gene has CDR1 GTSNPN and CDR2 SVGIG (reference sequence). The CDR3 loop reads CAWSPGRANYGYTF. In nucleotides, the CDR3 is TGTGCCTGGAGCCCAGGGCGGGCTAACTATGGCTACACCTTC. The full variable domain, in which reference TRBV30 and TRBJ1-2 provide the parts outside the CDR3, is SQTIHQWPATLVQPVGSPLSLECTVEGTSNPNLYWYRQAAGRGLQLLFYSVGIGQISSEVPQNLSASRPQDRQFILSSKKLLLSDSGFYLCAWSPGRANYGYTFGSGTRLTVV.

The rearrangement joins TRBV5-1 to TRBJ1-1; D perhaps matches TRBD1 (6 bases). Deletions cut 1 base from V and 5 bases from J, with 12 bases between. This CDR3 comprises 14 residues. CDR1 and CDR2 (germline): SGHRS, YFSETQ. CDR3 loop: CASSLLGGRTEAFF. The CDR3 DNA reads TGCGCCAGCAGCTTGTTAGGGGGGAGGACTGAAGCTTTCTTT.